This TCR beta chain originates from a study of T cell responses to AZD1222 COVID-19 vaccine. The germline V gene has CDR1 SQVTM and CDR2 ANQGSEA. This CDR3 is built from 14 residues. V lost 6 bases and J lost 4; bases outside the gene matches: 10. This clone turned up a few times. Only in-frame clones appear in the TCRdb table, and some are missing; sequencing was by immunoSEQ multiplex PCR. This table holds about 130,000 clones, 90% to 95% found once. The chain links TRBV29-1 to TRBJ1-1; 8 bases match TRBD1. The clonotype comes from an adult in good health. The sample was peripheral blood, taken on day 0 of AZD1222 vaccination. For the CDR3, the DNA is TGCAGCGTCAAATGGACAGGGTTGGGCACTGAAGCTTTCTTT. Protein sequence: CSVKWTGLGTEAFF.